This T cell receptor beta chain emerged from a study of T cell changes during pregnancy in multiple sclerosis. Measured with immunoSEQ multiplex PCR; TCRdb has only the in-frame clones, and not every one. The table lists about 100,000 clones, 90% to 95% of them singletons. The TCR comes from a female donor with multiple sclerosis, enrolled in a pregnancy study. Sequenced here: peripheral blood, sampled before pregnancy.

CDR3 amino acids: CASSPRRREGTGELFF. Here the CDR3 DNA reads TGTGCCAGCAGCCCCCGCCGGCGGGAGGGTACCGGGGAGCTGTTTTTT. V gene TRBV14 combines with J gene TRBJ2-2; 9 bases align to TRBD2. This CDR3 is 16 amino acids long. Germline CDR1 and CDR2: SGHDN and FVKESK. V was pared by 4 bases and J by 5 bases, with 8 bases of the junction left unmatched.